This T cell receptor beta chain was sequenced for a study of cytomegalovirus exposure and HLA in healthy donors. On the study more broadly: In a previous analysis, 110 million or so unique TCR beta sequences were found from 150 million to 200 million T cells. Study-wide results and caveats: There was a cluster of highly shared sequence variants that was likely a sequencing artifact. In vitro data verified a few CMV-associated chains as specific for CMV antigens.

The germline CDR1 and CDR2 sequences are SGDLS and YYNGEE. This CDR3 contains 14 residues. The PCR used 60 Vbeta and 13 Jbeta primers. In the authors' workflow: The authors later counted about 80 million unique TCR beta chains, 9 million to 12 million of them shared. Assay: immunoSEQ multiplex PCR; the TCRdb copy retains only in-frame clones and omits some. V and J calls and clone size are as listed in that table; D and trimming were resolved from the DNA. The sample contains approximately 50,000 clones, roughly 80% of which appear only once. Comment on this clone: No antigen is known for it.

The sequenced sample consisted of PBMCs. This receptor was identified in a man aged 25 to 40 in good health and CMV-seronegative. This rearrangement joins TRBV9 to TRBJ2-5, with 11 bases identical to TRBD2. Matching the DNA end better, TRBJ2-7 makes the J call doubtful. CDR3 in DNA: TGTGCCAGCAGCGTCGGACTAGCGGGCTACGAGCAGTACTTC. This codes for CASSVGLAGYEQYF.